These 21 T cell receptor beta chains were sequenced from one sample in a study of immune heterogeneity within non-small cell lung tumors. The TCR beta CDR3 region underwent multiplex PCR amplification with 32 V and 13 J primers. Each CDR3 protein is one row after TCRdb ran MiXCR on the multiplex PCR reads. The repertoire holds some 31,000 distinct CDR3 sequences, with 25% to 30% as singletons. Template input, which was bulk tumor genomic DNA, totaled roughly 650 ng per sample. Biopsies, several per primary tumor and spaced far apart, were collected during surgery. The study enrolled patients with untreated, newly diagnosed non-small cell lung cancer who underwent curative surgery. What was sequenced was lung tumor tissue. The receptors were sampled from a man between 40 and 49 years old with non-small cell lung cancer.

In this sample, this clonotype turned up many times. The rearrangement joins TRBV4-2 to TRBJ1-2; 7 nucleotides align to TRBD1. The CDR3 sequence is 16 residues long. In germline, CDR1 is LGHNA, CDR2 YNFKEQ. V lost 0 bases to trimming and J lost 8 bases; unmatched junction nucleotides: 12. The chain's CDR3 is CASSQDRDSVRGGYTF. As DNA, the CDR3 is TGTGCCAGCAGCCAAGATCGGGACAGCGTCCGTGGGGGCTACACCTTC.

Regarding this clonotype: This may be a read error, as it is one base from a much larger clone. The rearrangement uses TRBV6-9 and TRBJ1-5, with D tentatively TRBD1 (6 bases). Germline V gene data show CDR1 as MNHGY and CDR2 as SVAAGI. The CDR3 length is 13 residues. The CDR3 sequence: CASSYGGAQPQDF. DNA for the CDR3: TGTGCCAGCAGTTACGGGGGGGCGCAGCCCCAGGATTTT.

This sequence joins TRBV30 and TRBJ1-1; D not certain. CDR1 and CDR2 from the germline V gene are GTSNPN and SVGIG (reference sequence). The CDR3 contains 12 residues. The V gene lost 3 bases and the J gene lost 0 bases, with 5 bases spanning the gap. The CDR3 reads CAWSRMNTEAFF. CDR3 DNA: TGTGCCTGGAGCCGTATGAACACTGAAGCTTTCTTT.

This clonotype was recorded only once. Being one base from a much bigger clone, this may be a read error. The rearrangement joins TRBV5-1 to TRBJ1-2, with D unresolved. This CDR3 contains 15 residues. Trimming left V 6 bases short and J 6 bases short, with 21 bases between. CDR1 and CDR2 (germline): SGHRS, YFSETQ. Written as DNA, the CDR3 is TGCGCCAGCAACCCCGCCGGGAGGTCTGGCCATGGCTACACCTTC. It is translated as CASNPAGRSGHGYTF.

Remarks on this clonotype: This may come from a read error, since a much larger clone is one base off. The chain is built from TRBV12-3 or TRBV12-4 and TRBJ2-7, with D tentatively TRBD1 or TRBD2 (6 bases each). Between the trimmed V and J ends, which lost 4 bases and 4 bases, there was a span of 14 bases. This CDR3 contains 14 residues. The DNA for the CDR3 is TGTGCCAGCAGTTCAGTGGGGGGCAGTTACGAGCAGTACTTC. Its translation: CASSSVGGSYEQYF.

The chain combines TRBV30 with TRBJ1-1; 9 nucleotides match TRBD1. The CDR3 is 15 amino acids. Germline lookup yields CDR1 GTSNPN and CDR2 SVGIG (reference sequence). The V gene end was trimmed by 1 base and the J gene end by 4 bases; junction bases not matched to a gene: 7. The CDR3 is CAWSEGTGSLTEAFF. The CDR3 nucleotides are TGTGCCTGGAGTGAGGGGACAGGGAGTCTCACTGAAGCTTTCTTT.

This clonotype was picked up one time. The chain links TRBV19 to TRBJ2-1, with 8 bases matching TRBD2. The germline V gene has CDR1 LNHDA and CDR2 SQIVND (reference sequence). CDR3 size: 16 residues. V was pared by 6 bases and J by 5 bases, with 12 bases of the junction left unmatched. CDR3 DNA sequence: TGTGCCAGTAGGATGACGATACTAGCGGAGAACAATGAGCAGTTCTTC. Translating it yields CASRMTILAENNEQFF.

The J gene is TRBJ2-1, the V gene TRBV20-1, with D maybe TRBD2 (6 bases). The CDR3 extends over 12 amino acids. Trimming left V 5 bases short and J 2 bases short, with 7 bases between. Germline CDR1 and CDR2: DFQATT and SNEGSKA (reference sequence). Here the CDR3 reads CSAGEAYNEQFF. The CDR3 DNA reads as TGCAGTGCTGGGGAGGCCTACAATGAGCAGTTCTTC.

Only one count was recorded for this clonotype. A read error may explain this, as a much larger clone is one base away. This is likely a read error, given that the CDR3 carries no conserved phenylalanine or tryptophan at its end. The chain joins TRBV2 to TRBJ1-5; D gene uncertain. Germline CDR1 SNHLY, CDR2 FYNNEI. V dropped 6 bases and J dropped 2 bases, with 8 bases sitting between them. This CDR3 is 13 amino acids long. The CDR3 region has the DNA TGTGCCAGCAGAGGTGAGGGCAATCAGCCCCAGCATCTT. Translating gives CASRGEGNQPQHL.

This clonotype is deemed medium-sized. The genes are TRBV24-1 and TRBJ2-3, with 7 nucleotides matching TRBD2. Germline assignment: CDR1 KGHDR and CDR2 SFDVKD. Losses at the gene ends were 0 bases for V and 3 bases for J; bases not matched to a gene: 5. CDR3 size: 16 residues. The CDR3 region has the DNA TGTGCCACCAGTGATTTGTGGGCTAGCGGTACAGATACGCAGTATTTT. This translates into CATSDLWASGTDTQYF.

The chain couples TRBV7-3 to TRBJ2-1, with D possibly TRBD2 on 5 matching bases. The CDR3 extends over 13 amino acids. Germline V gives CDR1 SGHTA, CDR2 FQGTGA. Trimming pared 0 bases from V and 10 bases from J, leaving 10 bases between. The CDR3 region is CASSLTFSAEQFF. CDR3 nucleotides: TGTGCCAGCAGCTTAACGTTTAGCGCCGAGCAGTTCTTC.

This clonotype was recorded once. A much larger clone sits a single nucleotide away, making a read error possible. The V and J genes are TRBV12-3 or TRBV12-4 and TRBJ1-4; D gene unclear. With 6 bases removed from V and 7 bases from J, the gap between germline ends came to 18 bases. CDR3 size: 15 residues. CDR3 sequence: CASSLHRCRGEKLFF. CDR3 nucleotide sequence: TGTGCCAGCAGCCTCCATAGGTGTAGAGGTGAAAAACTGTTTTTT.

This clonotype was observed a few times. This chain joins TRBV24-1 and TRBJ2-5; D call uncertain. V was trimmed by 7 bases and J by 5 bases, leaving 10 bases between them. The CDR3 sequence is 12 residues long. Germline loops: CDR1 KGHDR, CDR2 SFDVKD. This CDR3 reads CATRGIGETQYF. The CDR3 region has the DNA TGTGCCACCAGAGGGATTGGCGAGACCCAGTACTTC.

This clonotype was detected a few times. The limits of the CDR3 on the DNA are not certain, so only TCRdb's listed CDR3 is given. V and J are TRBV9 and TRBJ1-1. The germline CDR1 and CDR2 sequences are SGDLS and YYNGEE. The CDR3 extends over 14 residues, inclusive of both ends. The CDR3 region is CASSVGAGALDLGF.

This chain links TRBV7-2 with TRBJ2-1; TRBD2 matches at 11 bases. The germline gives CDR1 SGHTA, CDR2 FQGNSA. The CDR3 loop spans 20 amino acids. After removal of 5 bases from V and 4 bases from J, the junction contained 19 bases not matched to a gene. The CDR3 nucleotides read TGTGCCAGCAGCCGTATAAGGCCCCCGGGACTAGCGGAGACTTACAATGAGCAGTTCTTC. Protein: CASSRIRPPGLAETYNEQFF.

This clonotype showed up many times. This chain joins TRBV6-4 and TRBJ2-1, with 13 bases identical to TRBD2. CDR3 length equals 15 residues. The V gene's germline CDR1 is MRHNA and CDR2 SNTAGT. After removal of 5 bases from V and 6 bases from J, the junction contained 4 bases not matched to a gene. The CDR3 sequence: CASSSGLAGRNEQFF. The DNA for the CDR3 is TGTGCCAGCAGTTCGGGACTAGCGGGACGCAATGAGCAGTTCTTC.

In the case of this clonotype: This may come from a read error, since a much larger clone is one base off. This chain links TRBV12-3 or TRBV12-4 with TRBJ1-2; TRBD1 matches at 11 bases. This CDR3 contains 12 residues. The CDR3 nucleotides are TGTGCCAGCAGTTTGGGACAGGGGGGAATGTGCTTC. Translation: CASSLGQGGMCF.

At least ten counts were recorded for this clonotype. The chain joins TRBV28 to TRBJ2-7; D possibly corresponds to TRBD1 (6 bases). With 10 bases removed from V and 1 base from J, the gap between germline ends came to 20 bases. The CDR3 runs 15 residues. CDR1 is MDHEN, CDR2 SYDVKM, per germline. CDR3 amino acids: CATQGQPWTSYEQYF. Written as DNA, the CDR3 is TGTGCCACCCAGGGGCAGCCTTGGACTTCCTACGAGCAGTACTTC.

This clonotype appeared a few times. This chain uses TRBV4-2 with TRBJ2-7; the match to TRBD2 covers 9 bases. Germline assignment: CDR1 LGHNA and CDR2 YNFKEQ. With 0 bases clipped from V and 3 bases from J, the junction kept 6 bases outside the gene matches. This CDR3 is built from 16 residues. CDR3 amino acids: CASSQDRSGSHYEQYF. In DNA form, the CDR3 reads TGTGCCAGCAGCCAAGATCGTAGCGGGAGTCACTACGAGCAGTACTTC.

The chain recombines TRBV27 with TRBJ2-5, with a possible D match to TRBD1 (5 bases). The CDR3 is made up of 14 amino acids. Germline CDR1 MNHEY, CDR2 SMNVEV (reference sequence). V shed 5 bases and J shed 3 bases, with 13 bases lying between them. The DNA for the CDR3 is TGTGCCAGCAGTCCCCAAGGGGCTAAAGAGACCCAGTACTTC. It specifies CASSPQGAKETQYF.

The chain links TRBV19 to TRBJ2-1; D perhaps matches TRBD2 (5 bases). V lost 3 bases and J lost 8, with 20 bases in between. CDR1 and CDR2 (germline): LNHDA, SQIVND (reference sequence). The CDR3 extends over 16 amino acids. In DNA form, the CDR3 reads TGTGCCAGTAGTATTCGACTCACTAGTTCTCACTATGAGCAGTTCTTC. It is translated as CASSIRLTSSHYEQFF.